Here is one T cell receptor (beta chain) with its context. The antigen is not known. The entry originates in a study of T cells after yellow fever vaccination. Per the germline V gene, CDR1 is SGHNT and CDR2 is YYREEE (reference sequence). The CDR3 totals 16 residues. After removal of 3 bases from V and 2 bases from J, the junction contained 2 bases not matched to a gene. Notes on the study in general: Abundant clonotypes (contaminants from the bulk population) could be present in FACS-sorted repertoires.

TCRdb passed the 5' RACE reads through MiXCR, listing each CDR3 protein once. The table includes some 110,000 distinct CDR3 sequences, about 7.8% detected once. This sequence was found in a man younger than 35 who received the YFV17D yellow fever vaccine. The specimen comprised CD4+ T cells sorted from PBMCs, sampled approximately 40 days after the first yellow fever vaccination. The chain has TRBV5-4 and TRBJ2-3, with 14 bases aligning to TRBD2. This CDR3 reads CASSSGLAGVTDTQYF. The CDR3 DNA reads TGTGCCAGCAGCTCGGGACTAGCGGGGGTCACAGATACGCAGTATTTT. Full variable domain (rest looked up from reference TRBV5-4 and TRBJ2-3): ETGVTQSPTHLIKTRGQQVTLRCSSQSGHNTVSWYQQALGQGPQFIFQYYREEENGRGNFPPRFSGLQFPNYSSELNVNALELDDSALYLCASSSGLAGVTDTQYFGPGTRLTVL.